These 21 T cell receptor beta chains came from one sample sequenced in a study of shared clonotypes between healthy human individuals. Some clones are missing from TCRdb's copy, which holds only in-frame ones; the method was immunoSEQ multiplex PCR. The table lists about 640,000 clones, roughly 70% of them singletons. Sequenced material: memory CD4+ T cells sorted from blood. Subset here: CD45RA-negative fraction. All receptors derive from a woman aged 25 to 39 in good health.

CDR3 region: CASSARLLPNEQFF. CDR3 DNA: TGTGCCAGTAGTGCCAGACTACTACCAAATGAGCAGTTCTTC. This sequence joins TRBV19 and TRBJ2-1; tentative D call: TRBD2 (5 bases). CDR1 and CDR2 from the germline V gene are LNHDA and SQIVND (reference sequence). The CDR3 is made up of 14 amino acids. Trimming pared 5 bases from V and 7 bases from J, leaving 15 bases between.

Worth noting for this clone: The same CDR3 can be traced to other DNA sequences in this sample. This chain links TRBV19 with TRBJ1-3; a weak D match, TRBD1 (5 bases). Per the germline V gene, CDR1 is LNHDA and CDR2 is SQIVND (reference sequence). V was shortened by 3 bases and J by 1 base, with 10 bases between the two germline ends. The CDR3 sequence is 15 residues long. DNA of the CDR3: TGTGCCAGTAGTATTCAGGGCTCGTCTGGAAACACCATATATTTT. Protein: CASSIQGSSGNTIYF.

The rearrangement links TRBV6-5 to TRBJ1-2; no reliable D call. This CDR3 has 13 amino acids. Looked up from germline, CDR1 is MNHEY and CDR2 is SVGAGI. Deletions cut 4 bases from V and 3 bases from J, with 9 bases between. Here the CDR3 DNA reads TGTGCCAGCAGTTCTAGTGTGGACTATGGCTACACCTTC. This gives the protein CASSSSVDYGYTF.

The CDR3 is CASRPGTVNEKLFF. CDR3 nucleotides: TGTGCCAGCAGACCCGGGACAGTTAATGAAAAACTGTTTTTT. The genes are TRBV28 and TRBJ1-4, with 7 bases matching TRBD1. The CDR3 totals 14 residues. The trim removed 6 bases at V and 4 bases at J, leaving 5 bases unmatched. Per the germline V gene, CDR1 is MDHEN and CDR2 is SYDVKM.

The rearrangement joins TRBV4-2 to TRBJ2-3; 14 positions match TRBD2. CDR3 size: 18 residues. Germline assignment: CDR1 LGHNA and CDR2 YNFKEQ. The V and J ends lost 0 bases and 4 bases, in that order; junction bases with no gene match: 6. The CDR3 bases are TGTGCCAGCAGCCAAGAGAGGACTAGCGGGAGGACCTCAGATACGCAGTATTTT. It translates to CASSQERTSGRTSDTQYF.

A remark on this clone: Sequence at one end of the junction differs from germline and may be a read error. The CDR3 protein is CASRLGTSGMGRYNEQFF. CDR3 nucleotides: TGTGCCAGCCGCTTAGGGACTAGCGGGATGGGACGCTACAATGAGCAGTTCTTC. The rearrangement links TRBV11-2 to TRBJ2-1; 13 bases fit TRBD2. From germline, CDR1 is SGHAT and CDR2 FQNNGV. The CDR3 is 18 amino acids. Looking up the rest from reference TRBV11-2 and TRBJ2-1 gives the full variable domain: EAGVAQSPRYKIIEKRQSVAFWCNPISGHATLYWYQQILGQGPKLLIQFQNNGVVDDSQLPKDRFSAERLKGVDSTLKIQPAKLEDSAVYLCASRLGTSGMGRYNEQFFGPGTRLTVL.

The chain recombines TRBV19 with TRBJ1-5, with D unresolved. The CDR3 is 17 amino acids. CDR1 and CDR2 (germline): LNHDA, SQIVND (reference sequence). V was pared by 4 bases and J by 4 bases, with 20 bases between. The CDR3 here is CASSTLSGSPFNQPQHF. In DNA, the CDR3 is TGTGCCAGTAGTACCCTATCCGGGAGCCCCTTTAATCAGCCCCAGCATTTT.

This chain connects TRBV6-1 to TRBJ1-2, with 10 positions matching TRBD1. Looked up from germline, CDR1 is MNHNS and CDR2 is SASEGT. The CDR3 is made up of 15 amino acids. The trim removed 7 bases at V and 4 bases at J, leaving 9 bases unmatched. This CDR3 is CASTYGQGGGYGYTF. In nucleotides, the CDR3 is TGTGCCAGCACCTACGGACAGGGGGGAGGCTATGGCTACACCTTC.

This clone was detected a few times. V usage is TRBV6-5 and J usage is TRBJ1-2; D uncertain. The CDR3 covers 13 residues. With 6 bases removed from V and 7 bases from J, the gap between germline ends came to 15 bases. CDR1 MNHEY and CDR2 SVGAGI come from the germline V gene. CDR3 bases: TGTGCCAGCAGCCCCGTGGGTCTTGGTGGCTACACCTTC. This codes for CASSPVGLGGYTF.

This chain's CDR3 is CASSISREPTDTQYF. The CDR3 nucleotides are TGTGCCAGTAGTATCTCCAGGGAGCCCACAGATACGCAGTATTTT. This chain links TRBV19 with TRBJ2-3; D might be TRBD1 or TRBD2, each matching 5 bases. With 3 bases removed from V and 2 bases from J, the gap between germline ends came to 12 bases. The CDR3 totals 15 residues. Germline CDR1 and CDR2: LNHDA and SQIVND (reference sequence).

For this clone: Other DNA sequences from this sample encode an identical CDR3 as well. This chain links TRBV20-1 with TRBJ1-1, with unresolved D. CDR3 length equals 10 residues. The germline V gene has CDR1 DFQATT and CDR2 SNEGSKA (reference sequence). V gave up 6 bases and J gave up 1 base, with 3 bases separating them. Written as DNA, the CDR3 is TGCAGTGCCCGGAACACTGAAGCTTTCTTT. Amino acid sequence: CSARNTEAFF.

The chain couples TRBV7-9 to TRBJ1-5, with D possibly matching TRBD1 (5 bases). Germline-derived CDR1 and CDR2 are SEHNR and FQNEAQ (reference sequence). The CDR3 has 15 amino acids. CDR3 in amino acids: CAISSSGGSNQPQHF. The DNA for the CDR3 is TGTGCTATCTCGTCGAGTGGGGGTAGCAATCAGCCCCAGCATTTT.

This sequence joins TRBV27 and TRBJ2-1; 13 nucleotides match TRBD2. Per the germline V gene, CDR1 is MNHEY and CDR2 is SMNVEV (reference sequence). CDR3 length: 17 residues. Germline trimming cut 5 bases from V and 8 bases from J; bases unmatched to any gene: 12. The CDR3 here is CASSTHVRTSGSYEQFF. The CDR3 DNA reads as TGTGCCAGCAGTACGCACGTCAGGACTAGCGGGAGTTATGAGCAGTTCTTC.

The V gene is TRBV25-1, the J gene TRBJ2-7; 9 bases agree with TRBD1. The ends lost 8 bases at V and 2 bases at J; junction bases unmatched: 16. Germline V gene sequence: CDR1 MGHDK, CDR2 SYGVNS. The CDR3 consists of 17 residues. The CDR3 spells CASSPPRPGTGPYEQYF. CDR3 nucleotide sequence: TGTGCCAGCTCTCCCCCAAGACCTGGGACAGGGCCCTACGAGCAGTACTTC.

The J gene is TRBJ2-5, the V gene TRBV5-8; D call uncertain. The CDR3 is 13 amino acids. Germline CDR1 reads SGHTS; CDR2 reads YDEGEE. V was cut by 7 bases and J by 2 bases, with 12 bases left in between. CDR3 DNA sequence: TGTGCCAGCGCCTGGTTCAGTCAAGAGACCCAGTACTTC. Residues: CASAWFSQETQYF.

V is TRBV6-5 and J is TRBJ2-1; 12 bases match TRBD2. V was pared by 6 bases and J by 7 bases, with 7 bases of the junction left unmatched. The CDR3 is 15 amino acids. Germline CDR1 is MNHEY and CDR2 is SVGAGI. This CDR3 is CASRRLAGDRNEQFF. Here the CDR3 DNA reads TGTGCCAGCAGAAGACTAGCGGGAGATCGGAATGAGCAGTTCTTC.

In DNA form, the CDR3 reads TGTGCCAGCGACATGACAGCGCATAGCAATCAGCCCCAGCATTTT. Protein sequence: CASDMTAHSNQPQHF. The J gene is TRBJ1-5, the V gene TRBV19; D is perhaps TRBD1 (5 bases). With 9 bases removed from V and 0 bases from J, the gap between germline ends came to 15 bases. Per the germline V gene, CDR1 is LNHDA and CDR2 is SQIVND (reference sequence). The CDR3 length is 15 residues.

The chain is built from TRBV19 and TRBJ1-5, with no clear D. Germline lookup yields CDR1 LNHDA and CDR2 SQIVND (reference sequence). The V gene lost 2 bases and the J gene lost 1 base, with 12 bases spanning the gap. There are 16 residues in the CDR3. Here the CDR3 DNA reads TGTGCCAGTAGTATAAGCGGGGTGACGAGCAATCAGCCCCAGCATTTT. Its translation is CASSISGVTSNQPQHF.

V is TRBV11-2 and J is TRBJ1-4; D unresolved. This CDR3 comprises 14 residues. CDR1 and CDR2 (germline): SGHAT, FQNNGV. Trimming stripped 5 bases from V and 4 bases from J, with 11 bases between. The CDR3 sequence: CASSDGPSNEKLFF. DNA for the CDR3: TGTGCCAGCAGCGACGGTCCTAGTAATGAAAAACTGTTTTTT.

The genes are TRBV10-1 and TRBJ2-3; the D gene is possibly TRBD1 (6 bases). Deletions cut 5 bases from V and 2 bases from J, with 11 bases between. Germline CDR1 is WNHNN and CDR2 is SYGVQD (reference sequence). The CDR3 extends over 14 amino acids. The CDR3 DNA is TGCGCCAGCAGTCCGGGACATACCACAGATACGCAGTATTTT. Its translation is CASSPGHTTDTQYF.

The chain combines TRBV5-1 with TRBJ2-5, with 8 bases that match TRBD2. V gave up 0 bases and J gave up 5 bases; unmatched junction bases: 6. From germline, CDR1 is SGHRS and CDR2 YFSETQ. This CDR3 region has 15 residues. This CDR3 is CASSLVSGMGETQYF. The DNA for the CDR3 is TGCGCCAGCAGCTTGGTTAGCGGGATGGGGGAGACCCAGTACTTC. The complete variable domain, with remaining parts taken from reference TRBV5-1 and TRBJ2-5, reads KAGVTQTPRYLIKTRGQQVTLSCSPISGHRSVSWYQQTPGQGLQFLFEYFSETQRNKGNFPGRFSGRQFSNSRSEMNVSTLELGDSALYLCASSLVSGMGETQYFGPGTRLLVL.